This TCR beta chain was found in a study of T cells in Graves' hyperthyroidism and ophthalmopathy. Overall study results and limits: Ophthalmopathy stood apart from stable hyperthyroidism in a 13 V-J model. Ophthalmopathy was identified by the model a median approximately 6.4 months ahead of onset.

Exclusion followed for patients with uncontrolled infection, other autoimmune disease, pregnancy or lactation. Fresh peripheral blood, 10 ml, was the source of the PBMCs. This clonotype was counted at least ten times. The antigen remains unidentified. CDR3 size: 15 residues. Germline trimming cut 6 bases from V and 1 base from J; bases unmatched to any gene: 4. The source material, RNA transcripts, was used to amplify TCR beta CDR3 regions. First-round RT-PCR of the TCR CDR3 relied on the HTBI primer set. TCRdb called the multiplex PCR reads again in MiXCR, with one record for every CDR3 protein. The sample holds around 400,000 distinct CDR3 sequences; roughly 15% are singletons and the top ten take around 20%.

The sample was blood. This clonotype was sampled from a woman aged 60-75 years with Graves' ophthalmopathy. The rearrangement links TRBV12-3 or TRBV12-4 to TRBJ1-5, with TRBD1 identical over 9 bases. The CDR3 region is CASSRGTGSNQPQHF. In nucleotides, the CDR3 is TGTGCCAGCAGCCGCGGGACAGGGAGCAATCAGCCCCAGCATTTT.